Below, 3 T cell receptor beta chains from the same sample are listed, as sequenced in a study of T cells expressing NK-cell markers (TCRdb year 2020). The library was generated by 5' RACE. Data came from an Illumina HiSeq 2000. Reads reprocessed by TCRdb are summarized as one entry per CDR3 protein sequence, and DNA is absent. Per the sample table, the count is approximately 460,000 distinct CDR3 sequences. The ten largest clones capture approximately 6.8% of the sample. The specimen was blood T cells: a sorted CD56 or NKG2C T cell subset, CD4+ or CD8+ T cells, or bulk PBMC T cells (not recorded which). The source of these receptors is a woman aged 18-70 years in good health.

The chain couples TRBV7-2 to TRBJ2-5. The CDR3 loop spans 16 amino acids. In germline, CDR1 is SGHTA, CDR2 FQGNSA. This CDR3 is CASSLVGGLKQETQYF.

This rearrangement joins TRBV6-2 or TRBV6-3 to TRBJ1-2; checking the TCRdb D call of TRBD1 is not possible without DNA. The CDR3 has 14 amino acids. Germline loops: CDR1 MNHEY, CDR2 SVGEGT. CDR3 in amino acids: CASSYIRGGYGYTF.

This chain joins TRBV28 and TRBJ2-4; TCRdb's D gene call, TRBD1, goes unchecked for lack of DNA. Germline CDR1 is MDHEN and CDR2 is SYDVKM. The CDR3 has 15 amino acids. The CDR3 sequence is CASSLGQDYKNIQYF. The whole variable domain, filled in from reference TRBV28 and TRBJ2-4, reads DVKVTQSSRYLVKRTGEKVFLECVQDMDHENMFWYRQDPGLGLRLIYFSYDVKMKEKGDIPEGYSVSREKKERFSLILESASTNQTSMYLCASSLGQDYKNIQYFGAGTRLSVL.